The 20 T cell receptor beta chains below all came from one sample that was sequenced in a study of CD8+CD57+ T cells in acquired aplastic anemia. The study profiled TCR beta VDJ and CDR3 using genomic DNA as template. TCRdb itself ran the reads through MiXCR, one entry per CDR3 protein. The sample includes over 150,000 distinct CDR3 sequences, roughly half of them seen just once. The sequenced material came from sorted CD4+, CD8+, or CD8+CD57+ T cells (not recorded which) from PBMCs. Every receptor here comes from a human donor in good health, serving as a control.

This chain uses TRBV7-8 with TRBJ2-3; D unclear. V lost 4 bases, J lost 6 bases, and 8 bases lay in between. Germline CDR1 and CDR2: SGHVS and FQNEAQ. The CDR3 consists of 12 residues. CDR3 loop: CASSYQEDTQYF. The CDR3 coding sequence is TGTGCCAGCAGCTACCAGGAGGATACGCAGTATTTT.

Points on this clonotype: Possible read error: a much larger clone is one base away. CDR3 amino acids: CACSFGQGNNEQFF. CDR3 nucleotides: TGTGCCTGCAGCTTTGGACAGGGAAACAATGAGCAGTTCTTC. This rearrangement joins TRBV11-3 to TRBJ2-1, with 8 bases lining up with TRBD1. This CDR3 is built from 14 residues. CDR1 is SGHNT, CDR2 YENEEA, per germline.

The DNA for the CDR3 is TGTGCCAGCAGCTTAGAACCTGCGGTGGATTCCGACGAGCAGTACTTC. Its translation is CASSLEPAVDSDEQYF. The rearrangement joins TRBV7-2 to TRBJ2-7; D gene unclear. This CDR3 is 16 amino acids long. Trimming took 1 base from V and 5 from J, leaving 18 bases between them. Germline CDR1 reads SGHTA; CDR2 reads FQGNSA.

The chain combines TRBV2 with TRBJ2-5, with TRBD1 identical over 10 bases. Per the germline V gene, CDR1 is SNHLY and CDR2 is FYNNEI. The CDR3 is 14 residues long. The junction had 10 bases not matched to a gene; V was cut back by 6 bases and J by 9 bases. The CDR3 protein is CASRETGGNQPQYF. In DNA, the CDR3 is TGTGCCAGCAGAGAGACAGGGGGCAATCAGCCCCAGTACTTC.

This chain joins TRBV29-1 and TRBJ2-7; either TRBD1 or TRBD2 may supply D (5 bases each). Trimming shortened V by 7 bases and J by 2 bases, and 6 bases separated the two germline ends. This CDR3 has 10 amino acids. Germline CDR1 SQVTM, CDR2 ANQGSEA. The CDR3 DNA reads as TGCAGCGGGGGGACCTACGAGCAGTACTTC. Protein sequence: CSGGTYEQYF.

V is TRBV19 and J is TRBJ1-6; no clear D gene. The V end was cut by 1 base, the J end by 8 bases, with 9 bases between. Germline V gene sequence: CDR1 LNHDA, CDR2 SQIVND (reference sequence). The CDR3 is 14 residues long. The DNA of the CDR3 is TGTGCCAGTAGTATAGCCGGTAGGGATTCACCCCTCCACTTT. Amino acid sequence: CASSIAGRDSPLHF.

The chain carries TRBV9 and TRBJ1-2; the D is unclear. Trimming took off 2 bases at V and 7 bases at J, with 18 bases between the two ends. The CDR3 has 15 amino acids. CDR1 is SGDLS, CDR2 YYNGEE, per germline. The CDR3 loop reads CASSVLDSSWGGYTF. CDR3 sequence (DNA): TGTGCCAGCAGCGTTCTTGATTCTTCGTGGGGTGGCTACACCTTC.

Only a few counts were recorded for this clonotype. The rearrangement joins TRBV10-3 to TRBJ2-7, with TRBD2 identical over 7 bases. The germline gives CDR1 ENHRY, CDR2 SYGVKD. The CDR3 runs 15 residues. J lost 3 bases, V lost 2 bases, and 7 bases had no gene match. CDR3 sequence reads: CAISETGTMSYEQYF. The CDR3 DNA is TGTGCCATCAGTGAGACCGGGACTATGAGCTACGAGCAGTACTTC.

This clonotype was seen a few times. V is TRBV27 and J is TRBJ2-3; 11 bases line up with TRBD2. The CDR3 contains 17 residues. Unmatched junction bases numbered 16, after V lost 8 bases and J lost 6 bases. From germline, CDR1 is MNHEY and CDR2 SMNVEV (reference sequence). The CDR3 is CASRSPLAGGPRDTQYF. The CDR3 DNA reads TGTGCCAGCCGATCCCCCTTAGCGGGGGGGCCAAGGGATACGCAGTATTTT.

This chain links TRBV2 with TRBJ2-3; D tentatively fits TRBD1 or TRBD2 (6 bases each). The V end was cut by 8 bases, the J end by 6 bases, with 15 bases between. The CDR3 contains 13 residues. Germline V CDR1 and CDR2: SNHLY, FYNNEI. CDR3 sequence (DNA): TGTGCCAGCGGGGACGGGGGCAGGGATACGCAGTATTTT. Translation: CASGDGGRDTQYF.

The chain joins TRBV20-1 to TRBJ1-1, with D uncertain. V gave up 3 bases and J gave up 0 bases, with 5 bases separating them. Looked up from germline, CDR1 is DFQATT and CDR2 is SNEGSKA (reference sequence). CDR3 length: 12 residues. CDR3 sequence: CSASQMNTEAFF. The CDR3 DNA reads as TGCAGTGCTAGTCAGATGAACACTGAAGCTTTCTTT.

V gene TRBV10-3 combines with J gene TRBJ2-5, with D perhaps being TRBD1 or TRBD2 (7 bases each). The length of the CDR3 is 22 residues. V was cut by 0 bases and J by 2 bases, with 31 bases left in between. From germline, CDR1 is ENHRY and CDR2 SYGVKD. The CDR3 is CAISESTGTSTDTQGGQETQYF. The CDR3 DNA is TGTGCCATCAGTGAGTCGACAGGGACGAGCACAGATACGCAGGGGGGGCAAGAGACCCAGTACTTC.

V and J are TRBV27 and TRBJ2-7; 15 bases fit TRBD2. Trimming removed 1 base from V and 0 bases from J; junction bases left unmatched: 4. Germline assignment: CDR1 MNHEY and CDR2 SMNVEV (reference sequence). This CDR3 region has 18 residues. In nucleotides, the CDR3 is TGTGCCAGCAGTTTATTTGGACTAGCGGGGGGGAGCTCCTACGAGCAGTACTTC. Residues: CASSLFGLAGGSSYEQYF.

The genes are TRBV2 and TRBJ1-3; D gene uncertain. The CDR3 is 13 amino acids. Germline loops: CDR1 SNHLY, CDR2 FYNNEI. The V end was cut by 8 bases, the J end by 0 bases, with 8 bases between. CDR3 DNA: TGTGCCAGCTCCTACCGCTCTGGAAACACCATATATTTT. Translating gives CASSYRSGNTIYF.

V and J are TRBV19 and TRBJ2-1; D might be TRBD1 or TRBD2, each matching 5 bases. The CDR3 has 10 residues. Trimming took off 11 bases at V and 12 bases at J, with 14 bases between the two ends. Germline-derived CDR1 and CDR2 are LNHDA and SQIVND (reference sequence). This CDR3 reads CACRGSRQFF. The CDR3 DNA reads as TGTGCCTGTCGGGGCAGCAGGCAGTTCTTC. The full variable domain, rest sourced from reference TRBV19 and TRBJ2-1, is DGGITQSPKYLFRKEGQNVTLSCEQNLNHDAMYWYRQDPGQGLRLIYYSQIVNDFQKGDIAEGYSVSREKKESFPLTVTSAQKNPTAFYLCACRGSRQFFGPGTRLTVL.

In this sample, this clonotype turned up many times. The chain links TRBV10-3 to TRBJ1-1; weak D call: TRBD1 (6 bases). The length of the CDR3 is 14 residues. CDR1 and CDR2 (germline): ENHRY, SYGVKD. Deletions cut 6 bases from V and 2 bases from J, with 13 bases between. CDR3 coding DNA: TGTGCCATCAGACCAAGGGGGGAAAACACTGAAGCTTTCTTT. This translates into CAIRPRGENTEAFF.

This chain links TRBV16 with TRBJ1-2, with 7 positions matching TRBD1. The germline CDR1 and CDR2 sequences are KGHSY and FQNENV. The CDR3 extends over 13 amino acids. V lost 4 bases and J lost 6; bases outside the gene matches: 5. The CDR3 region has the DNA TGTGCCAGCAGCCCAACACAGGGGAATGGCTACACCTTC. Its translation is CASSPTQGNGYTF.

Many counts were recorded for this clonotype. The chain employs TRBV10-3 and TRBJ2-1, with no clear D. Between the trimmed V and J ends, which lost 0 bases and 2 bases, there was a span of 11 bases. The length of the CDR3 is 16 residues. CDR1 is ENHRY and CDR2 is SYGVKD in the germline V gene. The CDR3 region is CAISESVVRPYNEQFF. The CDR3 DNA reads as TGTGCCATCAGTGAGTCGGTTGTAAGGCCCTACAATGAGCAGTTCTTC.

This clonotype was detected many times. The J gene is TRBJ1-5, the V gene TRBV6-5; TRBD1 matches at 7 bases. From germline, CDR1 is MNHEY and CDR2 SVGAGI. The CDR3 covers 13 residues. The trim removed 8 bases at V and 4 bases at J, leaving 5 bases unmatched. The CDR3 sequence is CASLLGQNQPQHF. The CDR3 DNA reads TGTGCCAGCCTCTTGGGACAGAATCAGCCCCAGCATTTT.

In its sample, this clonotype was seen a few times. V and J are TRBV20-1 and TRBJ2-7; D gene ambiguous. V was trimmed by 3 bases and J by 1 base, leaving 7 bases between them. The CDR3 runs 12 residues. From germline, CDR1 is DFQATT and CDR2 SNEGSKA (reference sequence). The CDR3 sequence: CSARAGSYEQYF. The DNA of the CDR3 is TGCAGTGCTAGGGCCGGTTCCTACGAGCAGTACTTC.